Given below is one T cell receptor (beta chain) in context. The repertoire was sequenced with immunoSEQ multiplex PCR; TCRdb's copy has only in-frame clones and lacks some. The sample holds just under 150,000 clones, 70% to 90% seen once. This sample was included in a study of blood T cell repertoires in COVID-19. About the study: There were acute and convalescent COVID-19 samples, and they came from the United States, Italy and Spain. Sample material is recorded as cDNA or gDNA derived from T cells, B-cell-depleted T cells, or PBMCs.

The ends were cut back, 3 bases at V and 10 bases at J, with 10 bases in the middle. Germline CDR1 is GTSNPN and CDR2 is SVGIG (reference sequence). CDR3 size: 11 residues. The sequenced sample was peripheral blood. V gene TRBV30 combines with J gene TRBJ2-1; no clear D gene. The receptor's source is a human donor with acute or convalescent COVID-19. The donor label of this sample is uncertain. As DNA, the CDR3 is TGTGCCTGGAGCCGAACAGAGGAGCAGTTCTTC. It specifies CAWSRTEEQFF.